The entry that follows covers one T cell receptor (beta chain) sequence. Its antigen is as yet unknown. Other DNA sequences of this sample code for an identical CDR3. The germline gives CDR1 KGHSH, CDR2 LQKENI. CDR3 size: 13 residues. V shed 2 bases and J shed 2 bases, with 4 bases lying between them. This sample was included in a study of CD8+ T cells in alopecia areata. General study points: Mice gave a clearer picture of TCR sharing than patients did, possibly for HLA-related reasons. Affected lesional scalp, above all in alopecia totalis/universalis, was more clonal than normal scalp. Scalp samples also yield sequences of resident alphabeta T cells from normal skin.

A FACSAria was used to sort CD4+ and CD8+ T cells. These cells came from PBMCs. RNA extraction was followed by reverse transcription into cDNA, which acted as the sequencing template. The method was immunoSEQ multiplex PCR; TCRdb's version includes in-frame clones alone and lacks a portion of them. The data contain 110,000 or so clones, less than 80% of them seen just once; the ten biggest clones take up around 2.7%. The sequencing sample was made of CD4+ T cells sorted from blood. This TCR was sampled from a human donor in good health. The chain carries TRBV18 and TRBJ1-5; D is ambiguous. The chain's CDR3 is CASSPGGNQPQHF. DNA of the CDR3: TGTGCCAGCTCACCAGGGGGCAATCAGCCCCAGCATTTT.